A selection of T cell receptor beta chains follows, all from one sample in a study of early T cells in non-severe SARS-CoV-2 infection. TCRdb re-called the 5' RACE reads with MiXCR, one entry per CDR3 protein. The profile shows tens of thousands of distinct CDR3 sequences, around 14% of them singletons. What was sequenced was whole blood. Every receptor here comes from an adult who was a healthcare worker with PCR-confirmed SARS-CoV-2 infection or an uninfected control (not recorded which). CDR3s include the opening cysteine and the closing phenylalanine or tryptophan. The D gene is left open where the match is weak. Not every row has a clone size; where given, it reads once, few, many or a size class.

V	J	size	D	DNA	CDR3
TRBV4-1	TRBJ1-5	few	NA	TGCGCCAGCAGCCAAGATACCCTTCAGCCCCAGCATTTT	CASSQDTLQPQHF
TRBV12-3/TRBV12-4	TRBJ1-1	few	NA	TGTGCCAGCAACGGGAGGCGGATGAACACTGAAGCTTTCTTT	CASNGRRMNTEAFF
TRBV20-1	TRBJ2-7	NA	NA	TGCAGTGCTAGAGCTCTCGGGAAAACCTGGGACGAGCAGTACTTC	CSARALGKTWDEQYF
TRBV28	TRBJ1-1	few	TRBD1	TGTGCCAGCAGGCGGACAGGGAGGCCCGAAGTTTTCTTT	CASRRTGRPEVFF
TRBV7-6	TRBJ2-2	many	NA	TGTGCCAGCAGCTTAGTAGGACAGCACACCGGGGAGCTGTTTTTT	CASSLVGQHTGELFF
TRBV27	TRBJ1-1	once	NA	TGTGCCAGCAGTTCGAACAGAATGAACACTGAAGCTTTCTTT	CASSSNRMNTEAFF
TRBV7-7	TRBJ2-1	many	TRBD2	TGTGCCAGCAGCCCGGGACTAGCGGGGCCCGTTCTAAATGAGCAGTTCTTC	CASSPGLAGPVLNEQFF
TRBV5-1	TRBJ2-4	NA	TRBD1	TGCGCCAGCAGCTTGGACGGACAGGGGATAAACATTCAGTACTTC	CASSLDGQGINIQYF
TRBV6-6	TRBJ2-1	few	TRBD2	TGTGCCAGCACGGCTAGCGGGAGAATGAATGAGCAGTTCTTC	CASTASGRMNEQFF
TRBV19	TRBJ2-2	many	NA	TGTGCCAGTAGTATAGATGGGGCCATGGGGACCGGGGAGCTGTTTTTT	CASSIDGAMGTGELFF
TRBV27	TRBJ2-3	NA	NA	TGTGCCAGCAGCGGACAACCCGGCAACACAGATACGCAGTATTTT	CASSGQPGNTDTQYF
TRBV6-4	TRBJ2-3	many	TRBD2	TGTGCCAGCAGTGACTCGACTAGCGGGAGGCAGTATTTT	CASSDSTSGRQYF
TRBV29-1	TRBJ2-2	once	TRBD1	TGCAGCGTTGAAGATCGACAGGGTAACACCGGGGAGCTGTTTTTT	CSVEDRQGNTGELFF
TRBV10-2	TRBJ2-1	many	TRBD2	TGCGCCAGCAGTGACATTAGCGGGGGTTCCTCCTACAATGAGCAGTTCTTC	CASSDISGGSSYNEQFF
TRBV20-1	TRBJ2-1	few	NA	TGCAGTGCTAGAGATCCCGAGGGGTCAAACAATGAGCAGTTCTTC	CSARDPEGSNNEQFF
TRBV18	TRBJ1-5	many	TRBD1	TGTGCCACCACAGGGGGATTTGATCAGCCCCAGCATTTT	CATTGGFDQPQHF
TRBV14	TRBJ2-1	NA	NA	TGTGCCAGCAGCCAAGGGGGGGGCACCAATGAGCAGTTCTTC	CASSQGGGTNEQFF
TRBV6-1	TRBJ1-5	NA	NA	TGTGCCAGCAGCACGGACCAGGGGAGGCCACATCAGCCCCAGCATTTT	CASSTDQGRPHQPQHF
TRBV20-1	TRBJ1-1	many	NA	TGCAGTGCTAGGGGGCAGCCGAACACTGAAGCTTTCTTT	CSARGQPNTEAFF
TRBV6-6	TRBJ2-3	NA	TRBD2	TGTGCCAGCAGTTACTCGAAGGGTAGCGGGCCCCCTAGCACAGATACGCAGTATTTT	CASSYSKGSGPPSTDTQYF
TRBV7-2	TRBJ2-1	medium-sized	NA	TGTGCCAGCAGCGTAACGGGTACTAGCAATGAGCAGTTCTTC	CASSVTGTSNEQFF
TRBV4-1	TRBJ2-7	once	NA	TGCGCCAGCAGCCAAGCGGGTGGTGACTACGAGCAGTACTTC	CASSQAGGDYEQYF
TRBV29-1	TRBJ2-3	many	TRBD2	TGCAGCGTCGAGGGGACTAGCGGTGGGACGCAGTATTTT	CSVEGTSGGTQYF
TRBV4-2	TRBJ1-1	few	NA	TGTGCCAGCAGCCAAGATCCGGGCAAGAACACTGAAGCTTTCTTT	CASSQDPGKNTEAFF
TRBV28	TRBJ1-1	few	NA	TGTGCCAGCACCCCCCGGGGTAGGAGCTCTGAAGCTTTCTTT	CASTPRGRSSEAFF
TRBV6-5	TRBJ2-1	NA	NA	TGTGCCAGCAGTCTCAGGGGCACCTACAATGAGCAGTTCTTC	CASSLRGTYNEQFF
TRBV6-1	TRBJ2-7	NA	TRBD2	TGTGCCAGCAGTGAAGCCGGGACTAGCGCCTTCTACGAGCAGTACTTC	CASSEAGTSAFYEQYF
TRBV20-1	TRBJ2-1	few	TRBD2	TGCAGTGCTAGGGCTAGGACTAGCGGGAGGTACAATGAGCAGTTCTTC	CSARARTSGRYNEQFF
TRBV6-2/TRBV6-3	TRBJ1-6	NA	NA	TGTGCCAGCAGCCCCTACTATACACCCCTCCACTTT	CASSPYYTPLHF
TRBV7-9	TRBJ2-5	NA	TRBD2	TGTGCCAGCAGCTTAGCCTCCCGACTAGCGGGGCAAGAGACCCAGTACTTC	CASSLASRLAGQETQYF
TRBV12-3/TRBV12-4	TRBJ2-1	NA	TRBD2	TGTGCCAGCAGTTCGCGGGAGAGGCTGTTCTTC	CASSSRERLFF